This T cell receptor beta chain was identified in a study of blood T cell repertoires in COVID-19. Study information: Researchers got acute and convalescent COVID-19 samples from the United States, Italy and Spain. PBMCs, B-cell-depleted T cells, or T cells provided the cDNA or gDNA that made up the material.

Germline-derived CDR1 and CDR2 are SGHRS and YFSETQ. V shed 4 bases, J shed 4 bases, and the junction held 5 bases outside the gene matches. CDR3 length: 15 amino acids. Original processing notes: Reference gene primer amplification in the assay estimated nucleated cell counts. The data were produced by immunoSEQ multiplex PCR, yet TCRdb's version contains in-frame clones alone and is incomplete. V and J calls plus clone size are reproduced from that table; the DNA served to infer D and trimming. The sample consists of around 95,000 clones, roughly 80% of them appearing once. This clonotype was obtained from a man between 45 and 60 years old with active or convalescent COVID-19. What was sequenced was peripheral blood. V is TRBV5-1 and J is TRBJ2-6; 7 nucleotides agree with TRBD1. The CDR3 protein is CASSGDRAGANVLTF. As DNA, the CDR3 is TGCGCCAGCAGCGGTGACAGGGCCGGGGCCAACGTCCTGACTTTC.